The 26 T cell receptor beta chains below come from one sample, sequenced in a study of T cell repertoires in ileal Crohn's disease (dated by TCRdb to between 2018 and 2021). What this sample's time point label stands for: inflamed ileum from the surgical specimen. Library prep was done by the immunoSEQ multiplex PCR assay. Not all clones reach the TCRdb copy of this immuneACCESS table, which keeps in-frame sequences only. Checked studies attribute under half of the gap to unresolved V genes and leave the rest unexplained. The sample yields 2,500 to 3,500 clones; around 79% were counted once. 6.5% to 8% of the sample is taken by the ten largest. The sample consisted of ileal tissue. These receptors were obtained from an adult with Crohn's disease.

The rearrangement joins TRBV5-5 to TRBJ2-1, with D tentatively TRBD1 (5 bases). V lost 5 bases to trimming and J lost 4 bases, with 16 bases between them. CDR1 SGHKS and CDR2 YYEKEE come from the germline V gene (reference sequence). The CDR3 runs 15 residues. The CDR3 DNA is TGTGCCAGCAGATACGACAGTAACCATTACAATGAGCAGTTCTTC. It is translated as CASRYDSNHYNEQFF. Supplemented by reference TRBV5-5 and TRBJ2-1, the full variable domain reads DAGVTQSPTHLIKTRGQQVTLRCSPISGHKSVSWYQQVLGQGPQFIFQYYEKEERGRGNFPDRFSARQFPNYSSELNVNALLLGDSALYLCASRYDSNHYNEQFFGPGTRLTVL.

The CDR3 protein is CASSLGRETEAFF. The DNA for the CDR3 is TGTGCCAGCAGCCTCGGACGCGAGACTGAAGCTTTCTTT. The chain combines TRBV2 with TRBJ1-1, with D uncertain. V gave up 6 bases and J gave up 5 bases, with 13 bases separating them. CDR3 length equals 13 residues. CDR1 is SNHLY, CDR2 FYNNEI, per germline.

The gene calls are TRBV6-1 and TRBJ1-5; D is unresolved. Germline V CDR1 and CDR2: MNHNS, SASEGT. The V end was cut by 6 bases, the J end by 0 bases, with 6 bases between. The CDR3 totals 13 residues. The CDR3 is CASRQVSNQPQHF. The CDR3 DNA is TGTGCCAGCAGGCAGGTTAGCAATCAGCCCCAGCATTTT.

For the CDR3, the DNA is TGTGCCAGCAGCTTAGGGTTTAGCGGGAGGGCAGGGGAGCAGTTCTTC. Protein sequence: CASSLGFSGRAGEQFF. The chain couples TRBV11-2 to TRBJ2-1; 11 positions match TRBD2. J was trimmed by 10 bases and V by 1 base; bases with no gene match: 9. CDR1 SGHAT and CDR2 FQNNGV come from the germline V gene. The CDR3 contains 16 residues.

The chain recombines TRBV11-2 with TRBJ1-1, with D possibly matching TRBD1 (5 bases). V lost 5 bases and J lost 4, with 17 bases in between. CDR1 and CDR2 (germline): SGHAT, FQNNGV. The CDR3 contains 15 residues. CDR3 nucleotides: TGTGCCAGCAGCGCCCAGACGGGGGGGAGCACTGAAGCTTTCTTT. Its protein is CASSAQTGGSTEAFF.

The V gene is TRBV11-1, the J gene TRBJ2-6; 10 positions match TRBD1. The CDR3 covers 17 residues. In germline, CDR1 is SGHAT, CDR2 FQDESV (reference sequence). The V and J ends lost 3 bases and 0 bases, in that order; junction bases with no gene match: 2. CDR3 protein: CASSFWDRGSGANVLTF. The DNA of the CDR3 is TGTGCCAGCAGCTTCTGGGACAGGGGCTCTGGGGCCAACGTCCTGACTTTC.

This clone has more than one count but fewer than ten. The V call is TRBV28, the J call TRBJ2-1, with D perhaps matching TRBD2 (5 bases). V was clipped by 7 bases and J by 5 bases, with 12 bases between them. The CDR3 totals 13 residues. Germline CDR1 reads MDHEN; CDR2 reads SYDVKM. CDR3 sequence reads: CASTSGSHNEQFF. The DNA for the CDR3 is TGTGCCAGCACGTCGGGATCCCACAATGAGCAGTTCTTC.

V gene TRBV5-1 combines with J gene TRBJ1-2, with 12 bases fitting TRBD1. V lost 4 bases to trimming and J lost 7 bases; unmatched junction nucleotides: 5. Looked up from germline, CDR1 is SGHRS and CDR2 is YFSETQ. This CDR3 has 14 residues. The CDR3 reads CASSPGQGALGYTF. CDR3 bases: TGCGCCAGCAGCCCGGGACAGGGGGCGCTTGGCTACACCTTC.

The DNA for the CDR3 is TGCGCCAGCAGCCCGGCCCCCTTGCCCAATCAGCCCCAGCATTTT. Translated: CASSPAPLPNQPQHF. The chain is built from TRBV5-1 and TRBJ1-5, with unresolved D. The CDR3 is 15 amino acids. V was trimmed by 4 bases and J by 3 bases, leaving 14 bases between them. Germline assignment: CDR1 SGHRS and CDR2 YFSETQ.

The V and J genes are TRBV29-1 and TRBJ2-3; D perhaps matches TRBD2 (5 bases). There are 14 residues in the CDR3. V was trimmed by 6 bases and J by 0 bases, leaving 13 bases between them. CDR1 is SQVTM and CDR2 is ANQGSEA in the germline V gene. CDR3 region: CSVAADSSTDTQYF. CDR3 sequence (DNA): TGCAGCGTCGCGGCGGACTCTAGCACAGATACGCAGTATTTT.

V is TRBV7-2 and J is TRBJ2-7, with TRBD2 matching 10 bases. The CDR3 is 15 amino acids. The germline V gene has CDR1 SGHTA and CDR2 FQGNSA. V shed 1 base, J shed 9 bases, and the junction held 9 bases outside the gene matches. The CDR3 spells CASSLEAGGMSGQYF. The CDR3 nucleotides read TGTGCCAGCAGCTTAGAAGCGGGAGGGATGAGCGGGCAGTACTTC.

V and J are TRBV4-1 and TRBJ2-6, with 9 bases identical to TRBD1. This CDR3 is 18 amino acids long. Per the germline V gene, CDR1 is MGHRA and CDR2 is YSYEKL. V was clipped by 0 bases and J by 17 bases; unmatched bases: 20. CDR3 coding DNA: TGCGCCAGCAGCCAAGATTGGACAGGGGACATACGACGACCGGACATGACTTTC. This codes for CASSQDWTGDIRRPDMTF.

CDR3 region: CASSSPTGRYNEQFF. The DNA for the CDR3 is TGTGCCAGCAGCTCTCCGACAGGACGCTACAATGAGCAGTTCTTC. This chain joins TRBV7-6 and TRBJ2-1; a weak D match, TRBD1 (6 bases). CDR1 and CDR2 (germline): SGHVS, FNYEAQ. Trimming pared 4 bases from V and 3 bases from J, leaving 13 bases between. The length of the CDR3 is 15 residues.

In this sample, this clone turned up once. The V call is TRBV6-6, the J call TRBJ2-1, with D perhaps matching TRBD1 or TRBD2 (6 bases each). The CDR3 consists of 16 residues. The germline V gene encodes CDR1 MNHNY and CDR2 SVGAGI (reference sequence). The germline V and J ends were trimmed by 0 bases and 8 bases, with 17 bases remaining between them. Written as DNA, the CDR3 is TGTGCCAGCAGTTACTCTTCCGGGAGAGGGGGATATGAGCAGTTCTTC. This encodes CASSYSSGRGGYEQFF.

This chain joins TRBV6-4 and TRBJ2-2; TRBD1 aligns across 7 bases. The CDR3 length is 15 residues. Germline V gene data show CDR1 as MRHNA and CDR2 as SNTAGT. J lost 3 bases, V lost 3 bases, and 4 bases had no gene match. The CDR3 DNA reads as TGTGCCAGCAGTGAAACCGGGACAGACACCGGGGAGCTGTTTTTT. Protein product: CASSETGTDTGELFF.

This rearrangement joins TRBV7-9 to TRBJ2-7; D is possibly TRBD1 or TRBD2 (5 bases each). V was shortened by 1 base and J by 7 bases, with 11 bases between the two germline ends. This CDR3 has 13 residues. Germline V gene lookup returns CDR1 SEHNR and CDR2 FQNEAQ (reference sequence). Written as DNA, the CDR3 is TGTGCCAGCAGCTTAGAGGGACCGCGAGAGCAGTACTTC. This translates into CASSLEGPREQYF.

The chain employs TRBV5-1 and TRBJ2-3, with D uncertain. Germline values: CDR1 SGHRS, CDR2 YFSETQ. The CDR3 consists of 15 residues. Trimming pared 0 bases from V and 3 bases from J, leaving 11 bases between. DNA for the CDR3: TGCGCCAGCAGCTTGGATGGGGTGGGTACAGATACGCAGTATTTT. As protein: CASSLDGVGTDTQYF. The full variable domain, in which reference TRBV5-1 and TRBJ2-3 provide the parts outside the CDR3, is KAGVTQTPRYLIKTRGQQVTLSCSPISGHRSVSWYQQTPGQGLQFLFEYFSETQRNKGNFPGRFSGRQFSNSRSEMNVSTLELGDSALYLCASSLDGVGTDTQYFGPGTRLTVL.

CDR3 region: CASSPIKGNEQFF. CDR3 DNA: TGTGCCAGCAGCCCCATTAAGGGCAATGAGCAGTTCTTC. This chain uses TRBV6-5 with TRBJ2-1; no reliable D call. The CDR3 is 13 residues long. CDR1 and CDR2 (germline): MNHEY, SVGAGI. Trimming removed 6 bases from V and 6 bases from J, with 12 bases in between.

This clone is labeled as large. CDR3 nucleotides: TGCGCCAGCAGCCAAGGGCCGGGGGGAGACGAGCAGTACTTC. Translated: CASSQGPGGDEQYF. V gene TRBV4-1 combines with J gene TRBJ2-7; the match to TRBD2 covers 7 bases. Germline V CDR1 and CDR2: MGHRA, YSYEKL. This CDR3 is 14 amino acids long. The junction had 5 bases not matched to a gene; V was cut back by 1 base and J by 5 bases.

The rearrangement links TRBV5-6 to TRBJ2-7, with TRBD1 as a possible D gene (5 bases). The CDR3 totals 16 residues. V lost 5 bases, J lost 1 base, and 19 bases lay in between. The germline CDR1 and CDR2 sequences are SGHDT and YYEEEE. For the CDR3, the DNA is TGTGCCAGCAGACGTACTCCGACAGCCGTTTCCTACGAGCAGTACTTC. As protein: CASRRTPTAVSYEQYF.

The rearrangement uses TRBV4-3 and TRBJ2-7, with TRBD1 identical over 8 bases. Trimming removed 0 bases from V and 3 bases from J; junction bases left unmatched: 4. CDR1 is LGHNA, CDR2 YSLEER, per germline. The CDR3 sequence is 15 residues long. The CDR3 nucleotides are TGCGCCAGCAGCCAAGATCAGGGGGCCGGCTACGAGCAGTACTTC. It yields the protein CASSQDQGAGYEQYF.

This clone was found once. J is TRBJ1-2 and V is TRBV18; D not certain. CDR1 KGHSH and CDR2 LQKENI come from the germline V gene. The CDR3 covers 15 residues. The V gene lost 6 bases and the J gene lost 0 bases, with 14 bases spanning the gap. In nucleotides, the CDR3 is TGTGCCAGCTCCCGCGAACAGATGGCTAACTATGGCTACACCTTC. This sequence encodes CASSREQMANYGYTF.

The chain links TRBV6-1 to TRBJ2-1; 11 bases line up with TRBD2. Per the germline V gene, CDR1 is MNHNS and CDR2 is SASEGT. The V segment lost 6 bases and the J segment 5 bases; nucleotides outside the gene matches: 6. This CDR3 has 15 residues. The CDR3 sequence is CASRRTSGFNNEQFF. CDR3 DNA: TGTGCCAGCAGAAGGACTAGCGGGTTCAACAATGAGCAGTTCTTC.

DNA of the CDR3: TGTGCCAGCAGCCCGATGTCAGGTGAAAATGAGCAGTTCTTC. This codes for CASSPMSGENEQFF. The V and J genes are TRBV14 and TRBJ2-1; D is ambiguous. Germline V lookup: CDR1 SGHDN, CDR2 FVKESK. The CDR3 loop spans 14 amino acids. Trimming took 4 bases from V and 7 from J, leaving 14 bases between them.

The chain couples TRBV7-3 to TRBJ1-1; the match to TRBD1 covers 9 bases. The CDR3 covers 16 residues. Germline trimming cut 5 bases from V and 1 base from J; bases unmatched to any gene: 8. CDR1 and CDR2 from the germline V gene are SGHTA and FQGTGA. The CDR3 spells CASSPGDRGANTEAFF. The CDR3 DNA sequence: TGTGCCAGCAGCCCAGGCGACAGGGGGGCGAACACTGAAGCTTTCTTT.

This clone was found once. V is TRBV6-6 and J is TRBJ1-1; the match to TRBD1 covers 8 bases. Germline CDR1 reads MNHNY; CDR2 reads SVGAGI (reference sequence). J gave up 3 bases and V 5 bases, and 5 bases lay outside the gene matches. The CDR3 has 14 residues. CDR3 sequence reads: CASSTLTGDTEAFF. The CDR3 coding sequence is TGTGCCAGCAGTACCCTGACAGGGGACACTGAAGCTTTCTTT.